This T cell receptor (beta chain) comes out of a study of T-cell memory formation after mild COVID-19. Study-wide context: Largely, the TCR clusters proved donor specific.

Study-level findings and limits: Several responding clones turned up in pre-infection memory, indicating that cross-reactive memory may have taken part. Day 15 to 85 contractors were CD4/CD8 balanced; later expanders leaned CD4+.

This clonotype was detected a few times. Its antigen is still unknown. Trimming took 4 bases from V and 10 from J; bases not matched to a gene: 11. CDR1 and CDR2 from the germline V gene are SGHAT and FQDESV (reference sequence). This CDR3 has 17 residues. Constant-segment primers were used for 5'RACE, and the resulting TCR alpha and TCR beta cDNA libraries carried sample barcodes and UMIs. TCRdb itself ran the 5' RACE reads through MiXCR, one entry per CDR3 protein. Of about 430,000 distinct CDR3 sequences detected, roughly 18% appear once; the ten largest clones hold roughly 21%. The sample consisted of PBMCs or a T cell subset sorted from them (not recorded which). The chain recombines TRBV11-1 with TRBJ2-1; 15 nucleotides match TRBD2. The sequence was obtained from a man aged 18 to 29 who had mild COVID-19 (a few samples of this study predate the infection). Cell type and time point are not known. The chain's CDR3 is CASSSWTSGGASEEQFF. CDR3 in DNA: TGTGCCAGCAGCTCCTGGACTAGCGGGGGGGCATCCGAGGAGCAGTTCTTC.